This T cell receptor beta chain was captured by sequencing in a study of T cells expressing NK-cell markers. Details on this clonotype: The antigen is unknown.

CDR3 length: 17 amino acids. CDR1 is MGHRA and CDR2 is YSYEKL in the germline V gene. TCRdb reanalyzed the 5' RACE reads, giving one entry per CDR3 protein sequence and no DNA. Listed are over 150,000 distinct CDR3 sequences; around a third falls within the top ten. Study findings and constraints: One observes that, in several donors, these clonotypes were also the leading ones within the CD3+CD56-NKG2C+ fraction. Dominant NKG2C+ clonotypes made up about 1.0-7.0% of CD8+ T cells in several donors.

Sequencing input: blood T cells: a sorted CD56 or NKG2C T cell subset, CD4+ or CD8+ T cells, or bulk PBMC T cells (not recorded which). This chain joins TRBV4-1 and TRBJ2-3; with no DNA, the TCRdb D assignment of TRBD1 cannot be verified. This TCR came from a woman between 45 and 65 years old in good health. CDR3 loop: CASSQDPTGTSTDTQYF.